Shown below are 25 T cell receptor beta chains from a single sample sequenced in a study of cytomegalovirus exposure and HLA in healthy donors. Primers for the PCR totalled 60 Vbeta and 13 Jbeta. Method: immunoSEQ multiplex PCR; TCRdb's copy keeps in-frame clones and lacks some. The sample has about 130,000 clones. The sequencing input was PBMCs. All receptors derive from a man aged 35 to 55 in good health and CMV-seronegative.

The chain combines TRBV7-6 with TRBJ2-1; 8 bases map to TRBD2. The germline V gene has CDR1 SGHVS and CDR2 FNYEAQ. The V segment lost 4 bases and the J segment 14 bases; nucleotides outside the gene matches: 4. This CDR3 contains 11 residues. CDR3 DNA: TGTGCCAGCAGCTCCGGGGGGGCCGAGTTCTTC. The encoded protein is CASSSGGAEFF.

The CDR3, as DNA: TGTGCCAGCAGTTCAACCAGGGTTCAGGCAGAAGCTTTCTTT. Encoded protein: CASSSTRVQAEAFF. The V and J genes are TRBV6-5 and TRBJ1-1, with D perhaps matching TRBD1 (5 bases). Germline V gene data show CDR1 as MNHEY and CDR2 as SVGAGI. The CDR3 extends over 14 amino acids. Deletions cut 4 bases from V and 8 bases from J, with 17 bases between.

This chain links TRBV2 with TRBJ2-7; D is unclear. CDR1 is SNHLY, CDR2 FYNNEI, per germline. The CDR3 totals 11 residues. With 7 bases removed from V and 0 bases from J, the gap between germline ends came to 4 bases. In DNA form, the CDR3 reads TGTGCCAGCACCCGCTCCTACGAGCAGTACTTC. Its translation: CASTRSYEQYF.

The chain joins TRBV27 to TRBJ2-7, with D possibly TRBD2 on 5 matching bases. The CDR3 sequence is 15 residues long. Trimming removed 5 bases from V and 6 bases from J, with 20 bases in between. Germline lookup yields CDR1 MNHEY and CDR2 SMNVEV (reference sequence). CDR3 sequence: CASSALGSSVFEQYF. In nucleotides, the CDR3 is TGTGCCAGCAGTGCTCTAGGGAGTTCGGTTTTCGAGCAGTACTTC.

Note on this clone: An end of the junction does not agree with germline; a read error may underlie this. CDR3 in DNA: TGTGCCAGCAGCTCAGAAGGGACAGCCCCTGTCTTC. Amino acids: CASSSEGTAPVF. This rearrangement joins TRBV11-3 to TRBJ2-1, with 7 bases that match TRBD1. The CDR3 has 12 residues. Germline V CDR1 and CDR2: SGHNT, YENEEA.

The V call is TRBV11-2, the J call TRBJ2-3; possibly TRBD2 for D (6 bases). Germline V gene lookup returns CDR1 SGHAT and CDR2 FQNNGV. V gave up 1 base and J gave up 7 bases, with 18 bases separating them. The CDR3 extends over 16 amino acids. The CDR3 sequence: CASSLVSGYGSYTQYF. DNA for the CDR3: TGTGCCAGCAGCTTAGTAAGCGGGTATGGTAGTTATACGCAGTATTTT.

The gene calls are TRBV19 and TRBJ2-7; D is perhaps TRBD1 (5 bases). CDR1 LNHDA and CDR2 SQIVND come from the germline V gene (reference sequence). V shed 5 bases and J shed 2 bases, with 16 bases lying between them. CDR3 length equals 15 residues. The CDR3 protein is CASSEVGPGTYEQYF. For the CDR3, the DNA is TGTGCCAGTAGTGAGGTTGGACCAGGGACCTACGAGCAGTACTTC.

V gene TRBV30 combines with J gene TRBJ2-3; a possible D gene is TRBD1 (5 bases). The CDR3 loop spans 16 amino acids. The germline V and J ends were trimmed by 2 bases and 2 bases, with 17 bases remaining between them. Germline V gene data show CDR1 as GTSNPN and CDR2 as SVGIG (reference sequence). The CDR3 nucleotides read TGTGCCTGGAGTTCCTCTCGTTCAGGGTCCACAGATACGCAGTATTTT. Protein: CAWSSSRSGSTDTQYF.

V gene TRBV11-2 combines with J gene TRBJ2-4, with 10 nucleotides matching TRBD1. The CDR3 consists of 19 residues. Trimming removed 2 bases from V and 3 bases from J; junction bases left unmatched: 13. Germline CDR1 is SGHAT and CDR2 is FQNNGV. In DNA, the CDR3 is TGTGCCAGCAGCTTACATGGGACAGGGGCCGTGGGGGTCAAAAACATTCAGTACTTC. It translates to CASSLHGTGAVGVKNIQYF. Complete variable domain (other parts from reference TRBV11-2 and TRBJ2-4): EAGVAQSPRYKIIEKRQSVAFWCNPISGHATLYWYQQILGQGPKLLIQFQNNGVVDDSQLPKDRFSAERLKGVDSTLKIQPAKLEDSAVYLCASSLHGTGAVGVKNIQYFGAGTRLSVL.

J is TRBJ1-1 and V is TRBV6-6; D perhaps matches TRBD1 (5 bases). CDR1 and CDR2 (germline): MNHNY, SVGAGI (reference sequence). V dropped 6 bases and J dropped 5 bases, with 16 bases sitting between them. The CDR3 length is 14 residues. The DNA of the CDR3 is TGTGCCAGCAGCCCCGGGGGGTTCGTGACTGAAGCTTTCTTT. It yields the protein CASSPGGFVTEAFF.

The J gene is TRBJ2-7, the V gene TRBV7-3; D may be TRBD2 (5 bases). V shed 4 bases and J shed 0 bases, with 7 bases lying between them. The CDR3 is 13 residues long. Germline V lookup: CDR1 SGHTA, CDR2 FQGTGA. CDR3 in DNA: TGTGCCAGCAGCTCCGGGAACTCCTACGAGCAGTACTTC. Translation: CASSSGNSYEQYF.

Comment on this clone: The junction departs from the called germline gene at one end, perhaps through a read error. The J gene is TRBJ2-7, the V gene TRBV30; possibly TRBD2 for D (6 bases). CDR3 size: 11 residues. Germline CDR1 GTSNPN, CDR2 SVGIG (reference sequence). The CDR3 DNA is TGTGCCTGGAGTGTGGGGGGATTGTCGTTCTTC. Residues: CAWSVGGLSFF.

V and J are TRBV27 and TRBJ1-1; unclear D gene. Germline assignment: CDR1 MNHEY and CDR2 SMNVEV (reference sequence). This CDR3 spans 13 amino acids. V lost 10 bases, J lost 1 base, and 13 bases lay in between. CDR3 nucleotide sequence: TGTGCCACGATCGGGGTCTCGAACACTGAAGCTTTCTTT. Translation: CATIGVSNTEAFF.

In DNA, the CDR3 is TGCGCCAGCAGCCAAGTCCCTAGCGGACATTCCTACGAGCAGTACTTC. Translating it yields CASSQVPSGHSYEQYF. The chain is built from TRBV4-1 and TRBJ2-5; 7 bases fit TRBD2. Judging by the DNA end, TRBJ2-7 fits better; the J call may be wrong. The CDR3 covers 16 residues. The germline V gene encodes CDR1 MGHRA and CDR2 YSYEKL.

As concerns this clone: At one boundary the junction diverges from the germline segment, which might be a read error. This sequence joins TRBV27 and TRBJ2-7, with D perhaps matching TRBD2 (6 bases). CDR3 length: 13 residues. From germline, CDR1 is MNHEY and CDR2 SMNVEV (reference sequence). In DNA form, the CDR3 reads TGTGCCAGCGCGACCGGGAGATACTACGAGCAGTACTTT. Its translation: CASATGRYYEQYF.

The V call is TRBV7-9, the J call TRBJ2-7, with a weak D call TRBD2 (6 bases). The CDR3 runs 17 residues. CDR1 and CDR2 (germline): SEHNR, FQNEAQ (reference sequence). Deletions cut 5 bases from V and 3 bases from J, with 23 bases between. CDR3 coding DNA: TGTGCCAGCAGCCCAAAAGGACCGGGACTTTCGATCTACGAGCAGTACTTC. Amino acid sequence: CASSPKGPGLSIYEQYF.

The chain recombines TRBV2 with TRBJ1-6; the match to TRBD1 covers 8 bases. Germline V gene lookup returns CDR1 SNHLY and CDR2 FYNNEI. This CDR3 is 14 amino acids long. The V gene end was trimmed by 7 bases and the J gene end by 9 bases; junction bases not matched to a gene: 8. The CDR3 reads CASTGDRGGSPLHF. CDR3 nucleotide sequence: TGTGCCAGCACGGGAGACAGGGGTGGTTCACCCCTCCACTTT.

The rearrangement joins TRBV7-6 to TRBJ2-1, with 11 bases identical to TRBD2. Germline CDR1 SGHVS, CDR2 FNYEAQ. The CDR3 consists of 16 residues. The V gene end was trimmed by 1 base and the J gene end by 6 bases; junction bases not matched to a gene: 5. The CDR3, as DNA: TGTGCCAGCAGCTTAGGAACTAGCGGGAGAGTCAATGAGCAGTTCTTC. Translating gives CASSLGTSGRVNEQFF.

The chain employs TRBV30 and TRBJ2-1, with no clear D. The CDR3 is 12 amino acids. Deletions cut 7 bases from V and 2 bases from J, with 9 bases between. CDR1 is GTSNPN, CDR2 SVGIG, per germline (reference sequence). The CDR3 DNA sequence: TGTGCCTTAGTGGTTCCCTACAATGAGCAGTTCTTC. Its translation: CALVVPYNEQFF.

This chain connects TRBV2 to TRBJ2-3, with a possible D match to TRBD2 (5 bases). Germline V gives CDR1 SNHLY, CDR2 FYNNEI. V was cut by 2 bases and J by 4 bases, with 13 bases left in between. The CDR3 consists of 15 residues. The chain's CDR3 is CASSENGVTADTQYF. For the CDR3, the DNA is TGTGCCAGCAGTGAAAACGGGGTGACGGCAGATACGCAGTATTTT.

The J gene is TRBJ2-1, the V gene TRBV6-5, with D maybe TRBD2 (6 bases). Germline CDR1 and CDR2: MNHEY and SVGAGI. Trimming took 6 bases from V and 1 from J, leaving 10 bases between them. The CDR3 length is 14 residues. CDR3 region: CASSRDLSYNEQFF. DNA of the CDR3: TGTGCCAGCAGCCGGGACTTATCCTACAATGAGCAGTTCTTC.

V and J are TRBV27 and TRBJ2-7, with D maybe TRBD1 (5 bases). Germline V gene sequence: CDR1 MNHEY, CDR2 SMNVEV (reference sequence). Trimming left V 3 bases short and J 4 bases short, with 10 bases between. CDR3 size: 13 residues. The CDR3 is CASSFIKGYEQYF. The CDR3 DNA follows: TGTGCCAGCAGTTTCATAAAGGGGTACGAGCAGTACTTC.

The V and J genes are TRBV4-2 and TRBJ2-1; TRBD2 agrees at 7 bases. The germline gives CDR1 LGHNA, CDR2 YNFKEQ. The junction had 7 bases not matched to a gene; V was cut back by 4 bases and J by 7 bases. This CDR3 contains 14 residues. The CDR3 region is CASSLEAGVNEQFF. The CDR3 bases are TGTGCCAGCAGCCTCGAGGCGGGGGTGAATGAGCAGTTCTTC.

This chain uses TRBV9 with TRBJ2-1; D might be TRBD2 (5 bases). V was trimmed by 4 bases and J by 0 bases, leaving 8 bases between them. This CDR3 is built from 14 residues. Germline assignment: CDR1 SGDLS and CDR2 YYNGEE. The CDR3 sequence: CASSLGDSYNEQFF. The DNA of the CDR3 is TGTGCCAGCAGCTTGGGAGACTCCTACAATGAGCAGTTCTTC. Combining the CDR3 with reference TRBV9 and TRBJ2-1 gives the whole variable domain DSGVTQTPKHLITATGQRVTLRCSPRSGDLSVYWYQQSLDQGLQFLIQYYNGEERAKGNILERFSAQQFPDLHSELNLSSLELGDSALYFCASSLGDSYNEQFFGPGTRLTVL.

V usage is TRBV7-2 and J usage is TRBJ2-1; TRBD2 agrees at 11 bases. The germline V gene has CDR1 SGHTA and CDR2 FQGNSA. V shed 5 bases, J shed 3 bases, and the junction held 6 bases outside the gene matches. The CDR3 is 16 residues long. CDR3 nucleotides: TGTGCCAGCAGCCTCCGACTAGCGGGGTACTACAATGAGCAGTTCTTC. This sequence encodes CASSLRLAGYYNEQFF.